The clone carrying this TCR beta chain was recorded a few times. Antigen specificity is unknown. A second PCR of 7 to 11 cycles used a sample-barcoded 5' primer and a J-beta primer mix. All samples gave at least 2.5 million CDR3-containing paired-end reads. MiXCR, run by TCRdb on the 5' RACE reads, gives a single entry per CDR3 protein. The table records 1.5 million to 2 million distinct CDR3 sequences, about 50% of them present only once. This specimen comes from a study of blood T cells in healthy people across ages. A minimum of 6.5 million PBMCs was isolated per sample. Points from the study as a whole: Both higher diversity and more naive CD4+ cells marked long-lived donors when set against aged donors.

The CDR3 length is 14 residues. CDR1 MNHEY and CDR2 SMNVEV come from the germline V gene (reference sequence). Sequencing was performed on blood. The chain combines TRBV27 with TRBJ2-5; possibly TRBD2 for D (5 bases). Judging by the DNA end, TRBJ2-7 fits better; the J call may be wrong. The source of this sequence is a woman aged 40 to 50 in good health. This chain's CDR3 is CASRRAGTTYEQYF. CDR3 coding DNA: TGTGCCAGCAGGCGGGCGGGTACCACCTACGAGCAGTACTTC.